The sample holds a few counts of the clone carrying this T cell receptor beta chain. The antigen is not known. This sample is part of a study of T-cell reconstitution after alpha-beta-depleted transplantation in children. Study findings and constraints: Expanded clones from the graft, numbering several hundred, reportedly supplied alpha-beta T cells about two months after transplant. T-cell numbers and diversity, one year after transplant, stemmed largely from T cells that were newly produced.

Unique molecular identifiers were built into the TCRbeta library. TCRdb analysed the PCR reads with MiXCR anew, one entry per CDR3 protein. There are about 490,000 distinct CDR3 sequences in the sample; more than 9% occur only once, and around 2.2% lies in the top ten. This TCR was sampled from a child between 2 and 9 years old with inherited bone marrow failure, due to receive a stem cell transplant. Sequencing used PBMCs, obtained before TCRalphabeta/CD19-depleted stem cell transplant.

CDR3 sequence (DNA): TGTGCCACCAGTGGGAGTTGGGAGGTTAACTACAATGAGCAGTTCTTC. The encoded protein is CATSGSWEVNYNEQFF. The V call is TRBV24-1, the J call TRBJ2-1; tentatively, D is TRBD2 (6 bases). Germline values: CDR1 KGHDR, CDR2 SFDVKD. The CDR3 runs 16 residues. V lost 5 bases to trimming and J lost 3 bases, with 16 bases between them.